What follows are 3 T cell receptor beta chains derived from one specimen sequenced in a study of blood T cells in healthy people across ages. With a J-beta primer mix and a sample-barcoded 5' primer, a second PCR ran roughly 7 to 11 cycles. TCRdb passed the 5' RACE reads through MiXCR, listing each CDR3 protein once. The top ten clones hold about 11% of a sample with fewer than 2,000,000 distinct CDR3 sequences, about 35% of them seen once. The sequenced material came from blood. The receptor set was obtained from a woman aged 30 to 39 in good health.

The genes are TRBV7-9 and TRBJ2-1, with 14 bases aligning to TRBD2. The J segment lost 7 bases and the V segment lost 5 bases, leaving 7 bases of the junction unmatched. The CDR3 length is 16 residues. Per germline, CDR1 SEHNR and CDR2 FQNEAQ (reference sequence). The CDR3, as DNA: TGTGCCAGCAGCGCCCAACGACTAGCGGGAGGGAATGAGCAGTTCTTC. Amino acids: CASSAQRLAGGNEQFF.

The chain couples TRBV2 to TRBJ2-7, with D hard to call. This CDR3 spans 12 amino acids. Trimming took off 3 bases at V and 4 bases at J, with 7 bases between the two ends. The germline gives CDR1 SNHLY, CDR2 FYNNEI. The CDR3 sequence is CASSDNRYEQYF. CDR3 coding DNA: TGTGCCAGCAGTGACAATCGGTACGAGCAGTACTTC.

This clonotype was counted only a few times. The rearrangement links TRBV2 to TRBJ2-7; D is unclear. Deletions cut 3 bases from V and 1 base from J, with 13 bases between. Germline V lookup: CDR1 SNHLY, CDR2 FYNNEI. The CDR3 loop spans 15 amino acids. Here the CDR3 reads CASSDLRNFSYEQYF. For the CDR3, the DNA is TGTGCCAGCAGTGACTTACGGAACTTTTCCTACGAGCAGTACTTC.